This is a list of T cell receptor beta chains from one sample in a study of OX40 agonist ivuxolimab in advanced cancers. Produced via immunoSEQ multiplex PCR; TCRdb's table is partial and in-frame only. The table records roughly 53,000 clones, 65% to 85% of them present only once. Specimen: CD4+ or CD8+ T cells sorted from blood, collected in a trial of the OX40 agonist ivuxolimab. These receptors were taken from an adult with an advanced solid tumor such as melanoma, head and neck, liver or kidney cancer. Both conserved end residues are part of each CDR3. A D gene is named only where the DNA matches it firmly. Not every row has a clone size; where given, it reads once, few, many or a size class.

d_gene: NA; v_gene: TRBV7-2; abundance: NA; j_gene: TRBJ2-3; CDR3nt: TGTGCCAGCAGCAACCTAGCACCAACGCAGTATTTT; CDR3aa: CASSNLAPTQYF
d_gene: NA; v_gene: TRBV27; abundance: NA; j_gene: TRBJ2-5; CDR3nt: TGTGCCAGCAGGGGTGGTCGGGGGATTGGGGTGACCCAGTACTTC; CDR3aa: CASRGGRGIGVTQYF
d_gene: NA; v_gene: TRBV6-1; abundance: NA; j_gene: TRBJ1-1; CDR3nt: TGTGCCAGCAAACAGAACACTGAAGCTTTCTTT; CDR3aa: CASKQNTEAFF
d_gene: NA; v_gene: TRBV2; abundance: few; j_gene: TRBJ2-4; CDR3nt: TGTGCCAGCGGAGTATCCTTAGACATTCAGTACTTC; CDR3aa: CASGVSLDIQYF
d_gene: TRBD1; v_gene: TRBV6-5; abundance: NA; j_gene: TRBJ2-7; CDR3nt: TGTGCCACCCACCGACAGGGGGCTGGCAGCCACGAGCAGTACTTC; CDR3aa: CATHRQGAGSHEQYF
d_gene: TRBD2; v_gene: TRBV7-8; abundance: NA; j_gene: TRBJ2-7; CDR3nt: TGTGCCAGCAGCCCGAGGACTAGCGGCCCTCCGTCGGAGCAGTACTTC; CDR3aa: CASSPRTSGPPSEQYF
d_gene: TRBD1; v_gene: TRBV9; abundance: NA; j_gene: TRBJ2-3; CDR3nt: TGTGCCAGCAGCGTAGAGGGACAGGGTGTCACAGATACGCAGTATTTT; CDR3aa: CASSVEGQGVTDTQYF
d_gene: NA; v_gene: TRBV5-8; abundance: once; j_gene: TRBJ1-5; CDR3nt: TGTGCCAGCAACAAAAATCCTCAGGGAGGAAAGGGGAGCAATCAGCCCCAGCATTTT; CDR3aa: CASNKNPQGGKGSNQPQHF
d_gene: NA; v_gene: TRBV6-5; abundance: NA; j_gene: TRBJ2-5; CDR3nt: TGTGCCAGCAGTGCAGGACCAAACCAAGAGACCCAGTACTTC; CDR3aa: CASSAGPNQETQYF
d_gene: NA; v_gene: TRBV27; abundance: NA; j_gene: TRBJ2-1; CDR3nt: TGTGCCAGCAGTCTCCCCGGGTGGACGAGCTACAATGAGCAGTTCTTC; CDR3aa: CASSLPGWTSYNEQFF
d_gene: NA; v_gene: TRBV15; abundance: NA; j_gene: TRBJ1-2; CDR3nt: TGTGCCACCAGCAGAGTAGGGAACAACTATGGCTACACCTTC; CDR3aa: CATSRVGNNYGYTF